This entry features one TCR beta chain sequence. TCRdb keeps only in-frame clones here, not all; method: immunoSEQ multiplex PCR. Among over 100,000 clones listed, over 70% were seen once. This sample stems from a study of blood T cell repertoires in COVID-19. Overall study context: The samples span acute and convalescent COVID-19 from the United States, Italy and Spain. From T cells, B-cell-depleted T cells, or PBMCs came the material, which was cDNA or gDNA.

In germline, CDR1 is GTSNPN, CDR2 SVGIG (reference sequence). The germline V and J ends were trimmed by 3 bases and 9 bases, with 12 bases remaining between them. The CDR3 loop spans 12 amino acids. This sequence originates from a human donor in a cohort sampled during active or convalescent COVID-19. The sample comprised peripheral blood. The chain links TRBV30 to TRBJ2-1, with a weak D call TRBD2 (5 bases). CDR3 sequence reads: CAWSHTRGEQFF. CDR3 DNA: TGTGCCTGGAGCCATACACGGGGTGAGCAGTTCTTC.